This T cell receptor (beta chain) was captured by sequencing in a study of T cells in Graves' hyperthyroidism and ophthalmopathy. V shed 7 bases and J shed 0 bases, with 4 bases lying between them. Germline-derived CDR1 and CDR2 are MNHEY and SMNVEV (reference sequence). The CDR3 totals 13 residues. TCR beta CDR3 regions were amplified from RNA transcripts. During a first-round RT-PCR of the TCR CDR3, the HTBI primer set was used. TCRdb reprocessed the multiplex PCR reads via MiXCR and lists one record per CDR3 protein. The repertoire holds around 350,000 distinct CDR3 sequences, around 25% seen once, with over 70% in the top ten. This clonotype appeared a few times.

This receptor was identified in a man aged 45-60 years with Graves' hyperthyroidism. The sample was blood. The J gene is TRBJ1-6, the V gene TRBV27; D is undetermined. CDR3 nucleotides: TGTGCCAGCATGGTCTCCTATAATTCACCCCTCCACTTT. It is translated as CASMVSYNSPLHF.